The 31 T cell receptor beta chains in this list originate from one sample, sequenced in a study of T cells in Graves' hyperthyroidism and ophthalmopathy. TCR beta CDR3 regions were amplified from RNA. The HTBI primer set drove a first-round RT-PCR of the TCR CDR3. One entry per CDR3 protein, called by TCRdb with MiXCR from the multiplex PCR reads. The table has around 370,000 distinct CDR3 sequences, about 18% seen once. The sequencing sample was made of blood. These receptors were taken from a man between 18 and 35 years old with Graves' ophthalmopathy.

This chain uses TRBV11-2 with TRBJ2-1; 12 nucleotides align to TRBD2. V lost 0 bases and J lost 7; bases outside the gene matches: 4. The CDR3 has 16 residues. The germline gives CDR1 SGHAT, CDR2 FQNNGV. CDR3 in DNA: TGTGCCAGCAGCTTAGAACTAGCGGGGGGCGTGAATGAGCAGTTCTTC. Its protein is CASSLELAGGVNEQFF.

This clonotype was seen only once. The chain combines TRBV18 with TRBJ1-6; D unresolved. The ends were cut back, 3 bases at V and 0 bases at J, with 6 bases in the middle. Germline CDR1 reads KGHSH; CDR2 reads LQKENI. The CDR3 totals 15 residues. The chain's CDR3 is CASSPGSSYNSPLHF. CDR3 DNA: TGTGCCAGCTCACCCGGTAGCTCCTATAATTCACCCCTCCACTTT.

This clonotype was seen at least ten times. The rearrangement uses TRBV5-1 and TRBJ2-1; 10 nucleotides align to TRBD1. J gave up 6 bases and V 2 bases, and 2 bases lay outside the gene matches. This CDR3 contains 14 residues. Germline loops: CDR1 SGHRS, CDR2 YFSETQ. CDR3 sequence: CASSFDRGRNEQFF. The DNA for the CDR3 is TGCGCCAGCAGCTTCGACAGGGGGCGCAATGAGCAGTTCTTC. The whole variable domain, filled in from reference TRBV5-1 and TRBJ2-1, reads KAGVTQTPRYLIKTRGQQVTLSCSPISGHRSVSWYQQTPGQGLQFLFEYFSETQRNKGNFPGRFSGRQFSNSRSEMNVSTLELGDSALYLCASSFDRGRNEQFFGPGTRLTVL.

The genes are TRBV6-2 or TRBV6-3 and TRBJ1-5, with D possibly being TRBD1 (6 bases). Germline lookup yields CDR1 MNHEY and CDR2 SVGEGT. This CDR3 is built from 14 residues. Trimming cost V 10 bases and J 4 bases, with 17 bases left between them. CDR3 nucleotides: TGTGCCACCAGGATAAGGGGGGAAAATCAGCCCCAGCATTTT. It is translated as CATRIRGENQPQHF.

This chain uses TRBV7-2 with TRBJ1-5; tentatively, D is TRBD1 (5 bases). Per the germline V gene, CDR1 is SGHTA and CDR2 is FQGNSA. V lost 1 base and J 3 bases, leaving 16 bases between the germline ends. This CDR3 spans 17 amino acids. This chain's CDR3 is CASSLVGGEAVNQPQHF. CDR3 DNA: TGTGCCAGCAGCTTAGTTGGGGGAGAAGCGGTCAATCAGCCCCAGCATTTT. The full variable domain, in which reference TRBV7-2 and TRBJ1-5 provide the parts outside the CDR3, is GAGVSQSPSNKVTEKGKDVELRCDPISGHTALYWYRQSLGQGLEFLIYFQGNSAPDKSGLPSDRFSAERTGGSVSTLTIQRTQQEDSAVYLCASSLVGGEAVNQPQHFGDGTRLSIL.

This clonotype appeared many times. The rearrangement joins TRBV9 to TRBJ1-1; tentative D call: TRBD1 (5 bases). The CDR3 sequence is 16 residues long. Looked up from germline, CDR1 is SGDLS and CDR2 is YYNGEE. Trimming cost V 2 bases and J 1 base, with 15 bases left between them. The CDR3 DNA is TGTGCCAGCAGCGTTCTACCGGGACGCCAGAACACTGAAGCTTTCTTT. Translated: CASSVLPGRQNTEAFF.

The chain uses TRBV5-6 and TRBJ1-3; tentative D call: TRBD1 (5 bases). CDR1 and CDR2 from the germline V gene are SGHDT and YYEEEE. The V end lost 2 bases, the J end lost 0 bases, and 6 bases lay between the germline ends. The CDR3 loop spans 14 amino acids. DNA of the CDR3: TGTGCCAGCAGCTTCGGGGGCTCTGGAAACACCATATATTTT. Translation: CASSFGGSGNTIYF.

This clonotype was seen many times. The chain links TRBV2 to TRBJ2-3; 9 bases fit TRBD1. Germline CDR1 SNHLY, CDR2 FYNNEI. The CDR3 is 13 amino acids. J gave up 3 bases and V 9 bases, and 4 bases lay outside the gene matches. The chain's CDR3 is CASHRGRTDTQYF. In DNA form, the CDR3 reads TGTGCCAGTCACAGGGGGCGAACAGATACGCAGTATTTT.

This clonotype was detected ten times or more. The chain is built from TRBV5-1 and TRBJ1-5; possibly TRBD1 for D (6 bases). Germline CDR1 SGHRS, CDR2 YFSETQ. CDR3 size: 13 residues. The ends were cut back, 3 bases at V and 11 bases at J, with 15 bases in the middle. DNA for the CDR3: TGCGCCAGCAGCTGGGACACGGGGGCAGCCCAGCATTTT. Protein sequence: CASSWDTGAAQHF.

Ten or more counts support this clonotype. V and J are TRBV6-1 and TRBJ1-2; 10 bases match TRBD1. The CDR3 has 14 residues. V shed 5 bases and J 8 bases; nucleotides not matched to a gene: 8. CDR1 and CDR2 (germline): MNHNS, SASEGT. Here the CDR3 reads CASSFTDRGGGYTF. CDR3 sequence (DNA): TGTGCCAGCAGTTTTACGGACAGGGGGGGCGGCTACACCTTC.

This clonotype was picked up a small number of times. The chain employs TRBV6-1 and TRBJ1-5; D is uncertain. Germline V gene data show CDR1 as MNHNS and CDR2 as SASEGT. Trimming removed 2 bases at V and 4 bases at J, with 6 bases between. The CDR3 is 13 amino acids. This CDR3 is CASSEPGNQPQHF. The CDR3 DNA reads as TGTGCCAGCAGTGAACCGGGTAATCAGCCCCAGCATTTT.

This clonotype was observed at least ten times. The chain uses TRBV5-1 and TRBJ1-1; D unclear. Trimming took off 0 bases at V and 1 base at J, with 7 bases between the two ends. This CDR3 is built from 14 residues. Per the germline V gene, CDR1 is SGHRS and CDR2 is YFSETQ. The CDR3 region has the DNA TGCGCCAGCAGCTTGGGAGCAGCGAACACTGAAGCTTTCTTT. Amino acid sequence: CASSLGAANTEAFF.

The chain carries TRBV5-1 and TRBJ2-7; tentatively, D is TRBD1 (6 bases). In germline, CDR1 is SGHRS, CDR2 YFSETQ. This CDR3 has 15 amino acids. V was cut by 2 bases and J by 0 bases, with 12 bases left in between. CDR3 sequence (DNA): TGCGCCAGCAGCTTACAGGGTGGGAGCTCCTACGAGCAGTACTTC. Translation gives CASSLQGGSSYEQYF.

This clonotype was seen more than once but under ten times. The J gene is TRBJ2-5, the V gene TRBV6-5, with 7 bases that match TRBD1. Trimming cost V 0 bases and J 3 bases; bases outside gene matches: 10. Germline V gene sequence: CDR1 MNHEY, CDR2 SVGAGI. The CDR3 sequence is 17 residues long. The DNA for the CDR3 is TGTGCCAGCAGTTACTCGAGTCTGGGTACAGGGGAAGAGACCCAGTACTTC. Translating gives CASSYSSLGTGEETQYF.

In its sample, this clonotype was seen many times. The rearrangement links TRBV3-1 to TRBJ1-1; D remains ambiguous. The CDR3 has 15 amino acids. The V gene's germline CDR1 is LGHDT and CDR2 YNNKEL (reference sequence). V lost 1 base, J lost 5 bases, and 14 bases lay in between. CDR3 region: CASSQGGRDRTEAFF. CDR3 in DNA: TGTGCCAGCAGCCAAGGAGGCCGGGATCGAACTGAAGCTTTCTTT.

In this sample, this clonotype turned up a few times. The chain has TRBV18 and TRBJ2-1, with TRBD1 matching over 7 bases. This CDR3 contains 14 residues. The J segment lost 2 bases and the V segment lost 3 bases, leaving 1 base of the junction unmatched. Germline-derived CDR1 and CDR2 are KGHSH and LQKENI. CDR3 sequence: CASSPGQPYNEQFF. The CDR3 nucleotides are TGTGCCAGCTCACCGGGACAGCCCTACAATGAGCAGTTCTTC.

The chain carries TRBV7-2 and TRBJ2-1; no firm D call. Germline V gives CDR1 SGHTA, CDR2 FQGNSA. The V end lost 5 bases, the J end lost 8 bases, and 13 bases lay between the germline ends. There are 13 residues in the CDR3. Written as DNA, the CDR3 is TGTGCCAGCAGCGGAGACCCCCGGGATGAGCAGTTCTTC. Its translation: CASSGDPRDEQFF.

With regard to this clonotype: A clone one base away is much larger, so this may be a read error. The chain uses TRBV3-1 and TRBJ2-1; no clear D. Trimming took off 1 base at V and 13 bases at J, with 14 bases between the two ends. This CDR3 is built from 13 residues. Germline V gene sequence: CDR1 LGHDT, CDR2 YNNKEL (reference sequence). Written as DNA, the CDR3 is TGTGCCAGCAGCCAAGTGAGCTTGGAGACCCAGTTCTTC. Translation: CASSQVSLETQFF.

This clonotype was seen many times. The genes are TRBV12-3 or TRBV12-4 and TRBJ1-2; D unclear. Between the trimmed V and J ends, which lost 5 bases and 7 bases, there was a span of 11 bases. The CDR3 contains 12 residues. Written as DNA, the CDR3 is TGTGCCAGCAGTCCCCCTGATGCTGGCTACACCTTC. Translated, it gives CASSPPDAGYTF.

This chain connects TRBV4-2 to TRBJ2-7, with D tentatively TRBD2 (5 bases). Germline V CDR1 and CDR2: LGHNA, YNFKEQ. The CDR3 consists of 17 residues. Trimming removed 0 bases from V and 3 bases from J, with 18 bases in between. Written as DNA, the CDR3 is TGTGCCAGCAGCCAAGAGGGTCGGGAACTTGCCTACTACGAGCAGTACTTC. It codes for CASSQEGRELAYYEQYF.

Many counts were recorded for this clonotype. V usage is TRBV20-1 and J usage is TRBJ1-1, with unresolved D. The V gene lost 1 base and the J gene lost 3 bases, with 9 bases spanning the gap. This CDR3 has 13 amino acids. Germline CDR1 is DFQATT and CDR2 is SNEGSKA (reference sequence). The CDR3 DNA sequence: TGCAGTGCTAGAGGGCATAGCGACACTGAAGCTTTCTTT. Amino acid sequence: CSARGHSDTEAFF.

The chain is built from TRBV6-1 and TRBJ2-7, with D unresolved. This CDR3 comprises 14 residues. V was clipped by 5 bases and J by 4 bases, with 15 bases between them. Per the germline V gene, CDR1 is MNHNS and CDR2 is SASEGT. This CDR3 reads CASSLNRGRYEQYF. The CDR3 DNA sequence: TGTGCCAGCAGTTTGAACAGAGGAAGGTACGAGCAGTACTTC.

This clonotype was seen at least ten times. CDR3 sequence: CASSEDGNNQPQHF. In nucleotides, the CDR3 is TGTGCCAGCAGTGAAGACGGTAACAATCAGCCCCAGCATTTT. The chain is built from TRBV2 and TRBJ1-5; D call uncertain. The V end lost 1 base, the J end lost 3 bases, and 7 bases lay between the germline ends. Germline-derived CDR1 and CDR2 are SNHLY and FYNNEI. The CDR3 extends over 14 amino acids.

This clonotype appeared a few times. V gene TRBV6-2 or TRBV6-3 combines with J gene TRBJ1-5; D is ambiguous. Germline-derived CDR1 and CDR2 are MNHEY and SVGEGT. The V end was cut by 0 bases, the J end by 5 bases, with 2 bases between. The CDR3 consists of 12 residues. The CDR3: CASSYSYQPQHF. DNA for the CDR3: TGTGCCAGCAGTTACTCGTATCAGCCCCAGCATTTT.

Only a few counts were recorded for this clonotype. The chain combines TRBV19 with TRBJ2-3; a weak D match, TRBD1 (6 bases). The length of the CDR3 is 13 residues. The germline V gene encodes CDR1 LNHDA and CDR2 SQIVND (reference sequence). V was shortened by 2 bases and J by 6 bases, with 9 bases between the two germline ends. The CDR3 protein is CASSINRGDTQYF. CDR3 bases: TGTGCCAGTAGTATAAATAGGGGGGATACGCAGTATTTT.

This clonotype was detected ten times or more. This chain connects TRBV12-3 or TRBV12-4 to TRBJ2-1, with TRBD2 as a possible D gene (8 bases). The ends were cut back, 4 bases at V and 0 bases at J, with 19 bases in the middle. This CDR3 region has 18 residues. For the CDR3, the DNA is TGTGCCAGCAGTTCGGGCGAGGGGGCGGGGGGCTCCTACAATGAGCAGTTCTTC. Protein product: CASSSGEGAGGSYNEQFF.

For the CDR3, the DNA is TGTGCCAGCAGTGAAATTGGTAGGAGTCCTGAGCAGTTCTTC. Protein: CASSEIGRSPEQFF. This chain connects TRBV11-1 to TRBJ2-1; D is ambiguous. V dropped 6 bases and J dropped 9 bases, with 18 bases sitting between them. CDR3 length equals 14 residues. Germline CDR1 reads SGHAT; CDR2 reads FQDESV (reference sequence).

This clonotype was counted between two and nine times. The chain is built from TRBV9 and TRBJ1-3; 9 bases agree with TRBD1. The junction had 6 bases not matched to a gene; V was cut back by 7 bases and J by 1 base. The CDR3 consists of 15 residues. Germline CDR1 is SGDLS and CDR2 is YYNGEE. CDR3 nucleotide sequence: TGTGCCAGCTCAAGGACAGGGGAGTCTGGAAACACCATATATTTT. It translates to CASSRTGESGNTIYF.

This clonotype was detected many times. V is TRBV12-3 or TRBV12-4 and J is TRBJ1-2; 7 bases fit TRBD1. This CDR3 has 14 residues. The V segment lost 5 bases and the J segment 7 bases; nucleotides outside the gene matches: 10. CDR3 sequence (DNA): TGTGCCAGCAGTGCAGACAGGGTTGGAAGTGGCTACACCTTC. Protein: CASSADRVGSGYTF.

The chain links TRBV28 to TRBJ2-3, with 8 bases matching TRBD1. The CDR3 contains 15 residues. The ends lost 3 bases at V and 4 bases at J; junction bases unmatched: 6. The germline CDR1 and CDR2 sequences are MDHEN and SYDVKM. CDR3 protein: CASSFRAGGADTQYF. DNA for the CDR3: TGTGCCAGCAGTTTTAGGGCAGGGGGCGCAGATACGCAGTATTTT. Full variable domain (remainder filled in from reference TRBV28 and TRBJ2-3): DVKVTQSSRYLVKRTGEKVFLECVQDMDHENMFWYRQDPGLGLRLIYFSYDVKMKEKGDIPEGYSVSREKKERFSLILESASTNQTSMYLCASSFRAGGADTQYFGPGTRLTVL.

The chain links TRBV11-3 to TRBJ2-3; D uncertain. Trimming stripped 2 bases from V and 1 base from J, with 7 bases between. Germline CDR1 and CDR2: SGHNT and YENEEA. The CDR3 contains 14 residues. This chain's CDR3 is CASSLRPRTDTQYF. The CDR3 DNA is TGTGCCAGCAGCTTAAGGCCCCGCACAGATACGCAGTATTTT.